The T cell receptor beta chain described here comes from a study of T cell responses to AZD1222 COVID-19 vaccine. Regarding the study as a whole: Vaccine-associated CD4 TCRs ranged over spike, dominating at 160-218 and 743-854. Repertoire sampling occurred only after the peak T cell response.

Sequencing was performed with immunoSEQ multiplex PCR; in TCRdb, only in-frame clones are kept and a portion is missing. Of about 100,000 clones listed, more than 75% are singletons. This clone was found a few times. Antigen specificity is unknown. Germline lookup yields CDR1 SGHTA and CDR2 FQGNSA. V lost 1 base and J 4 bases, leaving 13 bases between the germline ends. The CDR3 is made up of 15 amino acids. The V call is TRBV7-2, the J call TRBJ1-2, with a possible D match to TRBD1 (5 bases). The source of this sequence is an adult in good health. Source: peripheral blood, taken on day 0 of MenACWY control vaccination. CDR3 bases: TGTGCCAGCAGCTTAGGTCCCGGGGGAGGCTATGGCTACACCTTC. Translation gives CASSLGPGGGYGYTF.